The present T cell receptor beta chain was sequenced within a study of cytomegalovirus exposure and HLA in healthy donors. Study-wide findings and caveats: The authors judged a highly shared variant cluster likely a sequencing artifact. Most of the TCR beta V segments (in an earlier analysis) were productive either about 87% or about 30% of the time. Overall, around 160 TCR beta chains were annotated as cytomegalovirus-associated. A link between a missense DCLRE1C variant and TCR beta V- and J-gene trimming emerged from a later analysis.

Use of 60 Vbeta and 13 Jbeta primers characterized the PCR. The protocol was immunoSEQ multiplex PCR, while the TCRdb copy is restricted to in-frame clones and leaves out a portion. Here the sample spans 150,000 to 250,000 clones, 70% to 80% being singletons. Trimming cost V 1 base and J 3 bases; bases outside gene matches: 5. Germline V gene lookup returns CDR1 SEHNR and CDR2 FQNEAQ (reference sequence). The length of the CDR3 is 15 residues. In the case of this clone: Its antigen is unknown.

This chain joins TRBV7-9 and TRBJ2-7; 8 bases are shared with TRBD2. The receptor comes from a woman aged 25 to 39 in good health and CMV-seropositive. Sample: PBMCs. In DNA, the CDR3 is TGTGCCAGCAGCTTAGGCCTAGCGGGTAACTACGAGCAGTACTTC. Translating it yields CASSLGLAGNYEQYF.